Below, one TCR beta chain is given with its context. Per the original methods: Estimated nucleated cell counts came from reference gene primer amplification. The table came from immunoSEQ multiplex PCR; TCRdb's copy has only in-frame clones and leaves some out. For V, J and clone size, that table is used; D and trimming come from the DNA. This table has a few hundred thousand clones, about 83% appearing once. Germline V gene data show CDR1 as SGHRS and CDR2 as YFSETQ. This CDR3 is built from 13 residues. V lost 7 bases, J lost 0 bases, and 8 bases lay in between. The data derive from a study of blood T cell repertoires in COVID-19. Turning to the study itself: PBMCs, B-cell-depleted T cells, or T cells were the source of the cDNA or gDNA that made up the material.

This rearrangement joins TRBV5-1 to TRBJ1-3; D is perhaps TRBD1 (6 bases). This clonotype originated in a woman in her 50s with acute or convalescent COVID-19. Sequenced input: peripheral blood. The DNA of the CDR3 is TGCGCCAGCCAGGACAGCTCTGGAAACACCATATATTTT. This encodes CASQDSSGNTIYF.